This TCR beta chain was profiled in a study of T cell responses to AZD1222 COVID-19 vaccine. The CDR3 loop spans 17 amino acids. The V segment lost 5 bases and the J segment 0 bases; nucleotides outside the gene matches: 8. Germline CDR1 reads LGHNA; CDR2 reads YNFKEQ. Assay used: immunoSEQ multiplex PCR; TCRdb lists only in-frame clones, some missing. The repertoire holds tens of thousands of clones, under 95% seen once, with 4.2% in the top ten. The source was peripheral blood, collected on day 0 of AZD1222 vaccination. This TCR derives from an adult in good health. The genes are TRBV4-2 and TRBJ1-1; 11 positions agree with TRBD1. CDR3 region: CASSGAGQGALNTEAFF. Here the CDR3 DNA reads TGTGCCAGCAGCGGGGCCGGACAGGGGGCCTTGAACACTGAAGCTTTCTTT.